This T cell receptor (beta chain) was retrieved from a study of blood T cell repertoires in COVID-19 (dated by TCRdb to about 2020). Study-level background: Collaborator samples came from the United States, Italy and Spain and covered acute and convalescent phases of COVID-19. The material from the prospective study consisted of cDNA or gDNA derived from T cells, B-cell-depleted T cells, or PBMCs. The dataset comprised deeply sampled blood TCRbeta repertoires from subjects exposed to, actively infected with, or recovered from COVID-19. The repertoires were made available in a free public database intended to serve as a resource for research on the immune response to SARS-CoV-2. The samples were drawn from two sources: the first 160 participants of the ongoing ImmuneRACE study, and 1,000 to 1,500 subjects contributed by 6 global collaborators. The sample metadata nearly always contained a de-identified subject ID, COVID-19 status, age in years and sex. Where available, HLA class I and class II types were taken from metadata supplied by the sample provider and were not determined by assay-based typing. Study-level results and caveats: The amount of clinical and demographic metadata varied by source and participant and was provided uncurated.

This clone was seen more than once but under ten times. The clone's antigen remains unknown. At one boundary the junction diverges from the germline segment, which might be a read error. TCRbeta CDR3 regions were amplified from genomic DNA by means of the immunoSEQ Assay, a bias-controlled multiplex PCR. In the original analysis: The number of nucleated cells in each sample was estimated from the amplification of reference gene primers within the assay. Sequence reads were collapsed and filtered to measure the absolute abundance of every unique TCRbeta CDR3 rearrangement. For each sample, productive Simpson clonality was calculated as the square root of Simpson's diversity index across productive rearrangements. Not all clones reach the TCRdb copy of this immuneACCESS table, which keeps in-frame sequences only. Checked studies attribute under half of the gap to unresolved V genes and leave the rest unexplained. V, J and clone size are taken as reported in that table, and D and trimming were inferred from the DNA itself. Here the sample has 150,000 or so clones; approximately 82% occur a single time. The top ten hold around 1.4% of the sample.

CDR3 length: 17 amino acids, cysteine to phenylalanine. This entry keeps only the CDR3 DNA: 51 bases, framed from base 1. The germline V gene (reference sequence) yields SSHAT for CDR1 and FNYEAQ for CDR2. Collaborating institutions collected whole blood in K2EDTA tubes following their own protocols. For TCRbeta analysis, collaborators shipped samples in one of three forms: frozen whole blood, isolated PBMCs, or DNA extracted from either of those sample types. Sequenced input: peripheral blood. The sequence links TRBV7-7 to TRBJ2-5; a stretch of 9 junction bases matches TRBD2. The sequence came from a human donor in a cohort sampled during active COVID-19. The CDR3 region reads CASSLVRGRVEQETQYF. The base sequence is TGTGCTAGCAGCTTAGTTCGCGGGAGGGTGGAACAAGAGACCCAGTACTTC. Here the CDR3 is joined to the reference TRBV7-7 and TRBJ2-5 genes, and the full variable domain is: GAGVSQSPRYKVTKRGQDVTLRCDPISSHATLYWYQQALGQGPEFLTYFNYEAQPDKSGLPSDRFSAERPEGSISTLTIQRTEQRDSAMYRCASSLVRGRVEQETQYFGPGTRLLVL.